The source of this T cell receptor beta chain is a study of identical twins listed by TCRdb under 2016. About the study as a whole: The study deep-sequenced TCR alpha and beta repertoires from monozygotic twins, unrelated adults of various ages and cord blood to test whether fetal clonotypes persist. To rule out contamination, the twin experiments were replicated at different times with different library preparation protocols. Findings and caveats that apply to the study as a whole: Fewer insertions were carried by abundant cord blood beta clonotypes, a similar but weaker trend appeared in young adult naive repertoires, and no such trend appeared in memory repertoires. Recombination models systematically underestimated out-of-frame TCR alpha sharing in monozygotic twins but agreed with sharing between unrelated individuals. Compared with coincidental sharing between unrelated individuals, an excess of low generation-probability sequences was observed among out-of-frame TCR alpha sequences shared between twins. Zero-insertion analyses could be partly confounded by invariant T cells such as MAIT and iNKT, though diverse VJ usage argued against such confounding for most clonotypes. Excess twin sharing in beta out-of-frame sequences was weaker because fewer shared sequences lowered the signal-to-noise ratio. Because the same donors could not be followed over many years, the conclusions relied on cross-sectional statistical analysis.

Libraries were constructed by 5' RACE. Sequencing relied on an Illumina HiSeq 2000. Template switching added a universal primer binding site, and the final cDNA carried a unique molecular identifier that allowed TCR cDNA molecules to be counted accurately. First-strand cDNA for TCR alpha and beta chains was synthesized from specific primers in the conserved constant-segment region. To control for contamination, every cDNA library carried two barcodes: a SMART-Mk sample barcode plus Illumina barcodes. TruSeq adapter sequences along with Illumina sample barcodes were introduced in two successive PCR steps. The TCR alpha and beta cDNA libraries were sequenced on the Illumina HiSeq platform using custom primers. The paper's processing steps were these. MiGEC processed the raw reads to extract unique molecular identifiers, while MiXCR was used to determine the CDR3 positions. Recombination models were inferred per individual with the repgenHMM and IGoR tools using an EM algorithm. Shared clonotype analysis was performed with the tcR package in R, normalizing sharing by the product of cloneset sizes. To study raw recombination free of thymic and clonal selection effects, out-of-frame nonproductive sequences were analyzed. TCRdb trimmed public reads at Q25 via fastp, called clones via MiXCR and kept in-frame beta chains. Duplicate CDR3 protein sequences are folded into a single record with the most common DNA and genes. The V and J calls were not made by the authors but by TCRdb's processing. The sample table lists around 1.7 million distinct CDR3 sequences, under 35% of them with a count of one. The top ten clonotypes cover about 0.25% of the sample.

About this clonotype itself: Its cognate antigen has yet to be identified. No much larger clonotype is one base removed from it; base qualities were not supplied.

The CDR3 sequence holds 15 residues, the cysteine and phenylalanine included. Kept here is only the CDR3 DNA, which spans 45 bases and is read in frame from base 1. V is pared back by 5 bases and J by 3 bases, with 15 bases lying between the germline termini. Looking up the germline V gene yields CDR1 MDHEN and CDR2 SYDVKM. All donors were healthy Caucasians. The chain is encoded by TRBV28 joined to TRBJ2-3, with a weak D call of TRBD1 (6 bases match). Sequencing input: cord blood. The sequence came from a newborn girl in good health. The CDR3 region reads CASSADRPGTDTQYF. The DNA sequence reads TGTGCCAGCAGTGCCGACAGGCCGGGGACAGATACGCAGTATTTT.